Shown below are 17 T cell receptor beta chains from a single sample sequenced in a study of blood T cell repertoires in COVID-19. Sequencing was performed with immunoSEQ multiplex PCR; in TCRdb, only in-frame clones are kept and a portion is missing. The sample records around 200,000 clones, about 85% being singletons. The sample taken for sequencing was peripheral blood. The receptor set was obtained from a woman aged 80 or over in a cohort sampled during active or convalescent COVID-19.

The chain links TRBV7-9 to TRBJ1-1, with D maybe TRBD1 (6 bases). CDR1 is SEHNR and CDR2 is FQNEAQ in the germline V gene (reference sequence). Trimming left V 2 bases short and J 6 bases short, with 13 bases between. CDR3 length equals 14 residues. CDR3 sequence: CASSLKGGMPEAFF. The CDR3 DNA follows: TGTGCCAGCAGCTTAAAAGGGGGAATGCCTGAAGCTTTCTTT.

V usage is TRBV18 and J usage is TRBJ1-1; 8 nucleotides align to TRBD1. CDR1 and CDR2 (germline): KGHSH, LQKENI. After removal of 6 bases from V and 4 bases from J, the junction contained 10 bases not matched to a gene. The CDR3 has 15 residues. CDR3 region: CASSDGQGGGTEAFF. The DNA for the CDR3 is TGTGCCAGCTCCGATGGACAGGGTGGGGGCACTGAAGCTTTCTTT.

CDR3 loop: CASGLEDRVRTLHF. CDR3 bases: TGTGCTAGTGGTTTAGAGGACAGGGTTCGGACCCTCCACTTT. This rearrangement joins TRBV12-5 to TRBJ1-6, with 8 bases matching TRBD1. The germline gives CDR1 LGHNT, CDR2 FRNRAP. The trim removed 3 bases at V and 14 bases at J, leaving 9 bases unmatched. This CDR3 spans 14 amino acids.

The rearrangement uses TRBV19 and TRBJ1-3, with a weak D call TRBD1 (5 bases). The V end was cut by 2 bases, the J end by 0 bases, with 11 bases between. The CDR3 runs to 16 residues. Germline V gene lookup returns CDR1 LNHDA and CDR2 SQIVND (reference sequence). The CDR3 DNA reads TGTGCCAGTAGTATAACAGGTTCCCCCTCTGGAAACACCATATATTTT. Protein product: CASSITGSPSGNTIYF.

V is TRBV21-1 and J is TRBJ2-7; TRBD2 is taken as the D call from the table, unchecked against the DNA. TRBV21-1 is noted as a pseudogene. The CDR3 consists of 11 residues. DNA of the CDR3: TGTGCCAGCAGCAATTGTAACGAGCAGTACGTC. Residues: CASSNCNEQYV.

The V and J genes are TRBV2 and TRBJ2-1; D is unclear. V lost 2 bases to trimming and J lost 7 bases, with 15 bases between them. CDR3 length: 15 residues. Germline-derived CDR1 and CDR2 are SNHLY and FYNNEI. The CDR3 coding sequence is TGTGCCAGCAGTGAAAAATGGTCCCGAGCGAATGAGCAGTTCTTC. Amino acid sequence: CASSEKWSRANEQFF.

This clone came up once. The V and J genes are TRBV2 and TRBJ1-4; 10 nucleotides match TRBD1. The CDR3 is 17 residues long. Germline trimming cut 8 bases from V and 8 bases from J; bases unmatched to any gene: 17. Germline V gene data show CDR1 as SNHLY and CDR2 as FYNNEI. DNA for the CDR3: TGTGCCAGCCACGCGTCCCGGGACAGGGGCGAAAGGGAAAAACTGTTTTTT. Protein product: CASHASRDRGEREKLFF.

The chain is built from TRBV30 and TRBJ2-7, with D unresolved. The germline gives CDR1 GTSNPN, CDR2 SVGIG (reference sequence). Trimming removed 2 bases at V and 0 bases at J, with 11 bases between. CDR3 length: 14 residues. This CDR3 reads CAWSRGPPSYEQYF. CDR3 DNA sequence: TGTGCCTGGAGTCGAGGTCCCCCCTCCTACGAGCAGTACTTC.

The chain carries TRBV15 and TRBJ2-5; possible D gene TRBD2, 6 bases. CDR1 is LNHNV and CDR2 is YYDKDF in the germline V gene (reference sequence). The V end was cut by 8 bases, the J end by 6 bases, with 19 bases between. The CDR3 consists of 14 residues. The CDR3 bases are TGTGCCACCGGGGGGACTGGGGGTTCGAAGACCCAGTACTTC. The encoded protein is CATGGTGGSKTQYF. Full variable domain (missing parts from reference TRBV15 and TRBJ2-5): DAMVIQNPRYQVTQFGKPVTLSCSQTLNHNVMYWYQQKSSQAPKLLFHYYDKDFNNEADTPDNFQSRRPNTSFCFLDIRSPGLGDTAMYLCATGGTGGSKTQYFGPGTRLLVL.

The chain links TRBV28 to TRBJ1-3, with 7 bases that match TRBD1. Trimming at V came to 6 bases and at J to 2 bases, leaving 7 bases not matched to a gene. The CDR3 totals 15 residues. CDR1 and CDR2 from the germline V gene are MDHEN and SYDVKM. Written as DNA, the CDR3 is TGTGCCAGCAGGCCAGGGGGAATCGCTGGAAACACCATATATTTT. Protein product: CASRPGGIAGNTIYF.

The chain employs TRBV3-1 (or the pseudogene TRBV3-2) and TRBJ2-5, with 10 bases identical to TRBD2. J gave up 2 bases and V 3 bases, and 9 bases lay outside the gene matches. Germline loops: CDR1 LGHDT, CDR2 YNNKEL (reference sequence). This CDR3 has 17 residues. The CDR3 DNA is TGTGCCAGCAGCCATGCCCGTCTAGCGGGAGTTCAAGAGACCCAGTACTTC. Translation: CASSHARLAGVQETQYF.

V usage is TRBV10-2 and J usage is TRBJ1-2, with a possible D match to TRBD1 (6 bases). The CDR3 covers 12 residues. Trimming cost V 3 bases and J 4 bases, with 6 bases left between them. Looked up from germline, CDR1 is WSHSY and CDR2 is SAAADI. The CDR3 spells CASSEQGYGYTF. The DNA of the CDR3 is TGCGCCAGCAGTGAACAGGGCTATGGCTACACCTTC.

This clone was detected a few times. The chain combines TRBV3-1 (or the pseudogene TRBV3-2) with TRBJ1-3, with 8 nucleotides matching TRBD1. Per the germline V gene, CDR1 is LGHDT and CDR2 is YNNKEL (reference sequence). This CDR3 has 17 amino acids. V shed 7 bases and J 0 bases; nucleotides not matched to a gene: 11. The CDR3 nucleotides read TGTGCCAGCACCATAGGACAGGGCAGTCTCTCTGGAAACACCATATATTTT. Encoded protein: CASTIGQGSLSGNTIYF.

The CDR3 sequence: CASSWGQSNTEAFF. CDR3 coding DNA: TGCGCCAGCAGCTGGGGACAGTCGAACACTGAAGCTTTCTTT. This chain joins TRBV5-1 and TRBJ1-1; TRBD1 matches 7 bases. Germline V gene data show CDR1 as SGHRS and CDR2 as YFSETQ. The CDR3 sequence is 14 residues long. The J segment lost 1 base and the V segment lost 3 bases, leaving 3 bases of the junction unmatched.

The chain carries TRBV27 and TRBJ2-1; TRBD2 agrees at 10 bases. This CDR3 is 14 amino acids long. Germline CDR1 is MNHEY and CDR2 is SMNVEV (reference sequence). J lost 5 bases, V lost 5 bases, and 3 bases had no gene match. The CDR3 region is CASSKRGGNNEQFF. CDR3 bases: TGTGCCAGCAGTAAGCGGGGGGGGAACAATGAGCAGTTCTTC.

The chain links TRBV10-3 to TRBJ2-7; 9 bases are shared with TRBD1. The CDR3 covers 14 residues. Germline CDR1 ENHRY, CDR2 SYGVKD. V lost 6 bases to trimming and J lost 4 bases; unmatched junction nucleotides: 7. CDR3 sequence reads: CAIRKGQGAYEQYF. Here the CDR3 DNA reads TGTGCCATCAGGAAGGGACAGGGAGCGTACGAGCAGTACTTC.

The genes are TRBV5-1 and TRBJ1-5; TRBD1 might be the D (5 bases). This CDR3 contains 14 residues. Per the germline V gene, CDR1 is SGHRS and CDR2 is YFSETQ. V gave up 4 bases and J gave up 3 bases, with 11 bases separating them. CDR3 sequence reads: CASSPGQHNQPQHF. Written as DNA, the CDR3 is TGCGCCAGCAGCCCCGGACAACACAATCAGCCCCAGCATTTT.